The 17 T cell receptor beta chains below were found in one sample sequenced in a study of shared T cell receptors in the human thymus. TCRdb keeps only in-frame clones here, not all; method: immunoSEQ multiplex PCR. This table holds more than 550,000 clones, 80% to 90% found once. These same records also appear under a second study, on human thymus T cells.

Sequenced input: thymocytes. The receptors come from a girl younger than two with a congenital heart defect.

This chain links TRBV6-6 with TRBJ1-2; D might be TRBD1 (5 bases). CDR1 is MNHNY and CDR2 is SVGAGI in the germline V gene (reference sequence). The V gene lost 5 bases and the J gene lost 5 bases, with 18 bases spanning the gap. This CDR3 comprises 15 residues. The CDR3 region has the DNA TGTGCCAGCAGTCAAACCGTCCAGACAGCGTATGGCTACACCTTC. It translates to CASSQTVQTAYGYTF.

CDR3 in amino acids: CASTLFGLETDTQYF. The CDR3 coding sequence is TGTGCCAGCACCTTGTTTGGACTAGAGACAGATACGCAGTATTTT. The J gene is TRBJ2-3, the V gene TRBV28, with 7 bases aligning to TRBD2. Germline V gene data show CDR1 as MDHEN and CDR2 as SYDVKM. This CDR3 region has 15 residues. After removal of 7 bases from V and 3 bases from J, the junction contained 10 bases not matched to a gene.

This chain joins TRBV28 and TRBJ2-7; 12 bases are a match to TRBD1. CDR3 length: 16 amino acids. Germline V gene data show CDR1 as MDHEN and CDR2 as SYDVKM. With 2 bases clipped from V and 2 bases from J, the junction kept 4 bases outside the gene matches. CDR3 amino acids: CASSLGTGGFTYEQYF. CDR3 DNA sequence: TGTGCCAGCAGTTTAGGGACAGGGGGCTTTACCTACGAGCAGTACTTC.

The rearrangement joins TRBV7-2 to TRBJ2-7, with a weak D call TRBD1 (7 bases). Trimming took off 5 bases at V and 0 bases at J, with 14 bases between the two ends. The CDR3 has 15 residues. Germline V gene lookup returns CDR1 SGHTA and CDR2 FQGNSA. The CDR3 loop is CASSKGGGISYEQYF. The CDR3 region has the DNA TGTGCCAGCAGCAAAGGGGGCGGGATCTCCTACGAGCAGTACTTC.

The gene calls are TRBV12-5 and TRBJ2-7; 7 bases fit TRBD1. The V segment lost 4 bases and the J segment 2 bases; nucleotides outside the gene matches: 2. The CDR3 extends over 13 amino acids. Germline V gene lookup returns CDR1 LGHNT and CDR2 FRNRAP. This chain's CDR3 is CASGSRGTYEQYF. The CDR3 DNA reads as TGTGCTAGTGGTTCCAGGGGGACCTACGAGCAGTACTTC.

The V and J genes are TRBV5-1 and TRBJ1-2; D unresolved. The ends were cut back, 0 bases at V and 0 bases at J, with 6 bases in the middle. Germline-derived CDR1 and CDR2 are SGHRS and YFSETQ. This CDR3 region has 14 residues. The CDR3 sequence: CASSLAGSNYGYTF. CDR3 in DNA: TGCGCCAGCAGCTTGGCAGGATCTAACTATGGCTACACCTTC.

The chain combines TRBV11-2 with TRBJ2-7; D is possibly TRBD2 (7 bases). Between the trimmed V and J ends, which lost 7 bases and 0 bases, there was a span of 19 bases. Looked up from germline, CDR1 is SGHAT and CDR2 is FQNNGV. The CDR3 runs 16 residues. This CDR3 is CASTLGGGLSSYEQYF. In DNA form, the CDR3 reads TGTGCCAGCACCCTAGGGGGGGGGCTTAGCTCCTACGAGCAGTACTTC.

This clone was detected only a few times. The chain couples TRBV27 to TRBJ1-1; possible D gene TRBD1, 6 bases. The germline V gene encodes CDR1 MNHEY and CDR2 SMNVEV (reference sequence). This CDR3 spans 22 amino acids. V dropped 4 bases and J dropped 0 bases, with 33 bases sitting between them. CDR3 in amino acids: CASSSVPGQLPPSLSLNTEAFF. The DNA of the CDR3 is TGTGCCAGCAGTTCAGTACCGGGACAACTACCGCCCTCTCTCTCATTGAACACTGAAGCTTTCTTT.

This clone appeared once. This chain connects TRBV14 to TRBJ1-1; D not certain. The CDR3 spans 15 residues. Germline V gene lookup returns CDR1 SGHDN and CDR2 FVKESK. V gave up 0 bases and J gave up 0 bases, with 8 bases separating them. The CDR3 bases are TGTGCCAGCAGCCAAGATCGGTACCTGAACACTGAAGCTTTCTTT. This codes for CASSQDRYLNTEAFF.

The gene calls are TRBV25-1 and TRBJ2-5; 9 bases map to TRBD2. CDR3 length: 17 residues. V gave up 2 bases and J gave up 5 bases; unmatched junction bases: 12. Germline CDR1 reads MGHDK; CDR2 reads SYGVNS. The CDR3 DNA follows: TGTGCCAGCAGTGAACCCCCGGGGGCGGGGGGGCTGGAGACCCAGTACTTC. Amino acids: CASSEPPGAGGLETQYF.

The V gene is TRBV6-1, the J gene TRBJ1-6; 7 bases fit TRBD1. Germline values: CDR1 MNHNS, CDR2 SASEGT. The CDR3 has 15 residues. The trim removed 2 bases at V and 7 bases at J, leaving 5 bases unmatched. CDR3 DNA: TGTGCCAGCAGTGAACGGGACAGCGTAAATTCACCCCTCCACTTT. Translating it yields CASSERDSVNSPLHF.

V and J are TRBV11-2 and TRBJ2-3; 9 nucleotides align to TRBD2. The CDR3 extends over 17 amino acids. Germline values: CDR1 SGHAT, CDR2 FQNNGV. Trimming cost V 0 bases and J 3 bases; bases outside gene matches: 7. The CDR3 is CASSLEWTSERTDTQYF. The CDR3 DNA reads as TGTGCCAGCAGCTTAGAGTGGACTAGCGAGAGGACAGATACGCAGTATTTT.

The chain uses TRBV7-8 and TRBJ1-1; D not resolved. V lost 1 base to trimming and J lost 3 bases, with 9 bases between them. The CDR3 runs 14 residues. Per germline, CDR1 SGHVS and CDR2 FQNEAQ. The CDR3 DNA sequence: TGTGCCAGCAGCTTAGTTAGGGAGGACACTGAAGCTTTCTTT. This encodes CASSLVREDTEAFF.

The table lists this clone with a count of one. V is TRBV5-1 and J is TRBJ2-1; 8 bases align to TRBD2. The V and J ends lost 6 bases and 6 bases, in that order; junction bases with no gene match: 17. In germline, CDR1 is SGHRS, CDR2 YFSETQ. The CDR3 contains 17 residues. The CDR3 is CASTRGASRGAPNEQFF. CDR3 coding DNA: TGCGCCAGCACCCGAGGGGCCTCGCGGGGGGCGCCCAATGAGCAGTTCTTC.

The rearrangement uses TRBV4-3 and TRBJ1-6, with 10 bases matching TRBD1. The CDR3 loop spans 16 amino acids. CDR1 is LGHNA and CDR2 is YSLEER in the germline V gene. V shed 7 bases, J shed 5 bases, and the junction held 8 bases outside the gene matches. The CDR3 DNA is TGCGCCAGCATCACCCCAGACAGGGGGCATAATTCACCCCTCCACTTT. Encoded protein: CASITPDRGHNSPLHF.

This clone was recorded only once. V is TRBV5-1 and J is TRBJ1-6; tentative D call: TRBD1 (5 bases). CDR1 is SGHRS and CDR2 is YFSETQ in the germline V gene. The ends were cut back, 2 bases at V and 8 bases at J, with 17 bases in the middle. The CDR3 covers 16 residues. CDR3 sequence reads: CASSFIQGGVDSPLHF. The CDR3 DNA reads TGCGCCAGCAGCTTTATTCAAGGAGGGGTTGATTCACCCCTCCACTTT.

The chain links TRBV7-3 to TRBJ2-7, with 9 nucleotides matching TRBD1. There are 15 residues in the CDR3. Germline V gene sequence: CDR1 SGHTA, CDR2 FQGTGA. V gave up 5 bases and J gave up 3 bases; unmatched junction bases: 8. CDR3 protein: CASSPGNRGLYEQYF. The CDR3 DNA reads TGTGCCAGCAGCCCGGGGAACAGGGGGCTCTACGAGCAGTACTTC.